This TCR beta chain was observed in a study of OX40 agonist ivuxolimab in advanced cancers. Study-level findings and limits: CD4+ and CD8+ blood T cells expanded clonally by week 6 at 0.1 to 3.0 mg/kg.

In its sample, this clone was seen a few times. What it binds is unknown. Measured with immunoSEQ multiplex PCR; TCRdb has only the in-frame clones, and not every one. Among 70,000 to 80,000 clones listed, 92% were seen once. The investigators sampled blood at baseline, at cycle 4 day 1, and at cycle 7 day 1. The clonotype was recovered from an adult with an advanced solid tumor such as melanoma, head and neck, liver or kidney cancer. The sequenced sample was CD4+ or CD8+ T cells sorted from blood, obtained in a trial of the OX40 agonist ivuxolimab.

The CDR3 loop is CASSGGSLNPDYGYTF. The DNA for the CDR3 is TGTGCCAGCAGTGGTGGCAGCCTTAACCCTGATTATGGCTACACCTTC. This chain links TRBV5-4 with TRBJ1-2; no firm D call. V lost 5 bases and J lost 5, with 22 bases in between. This CDR3 contains 16 residues. Germline CDR1 reads SGHNT; CDR2 reads YYREEE (reference sequence).